The sequence of this TCR beta chain was determined in a study of cytomegalovirus exposure and HLA in healthy donors. The overall study: In a previous analysis, around 110 million unique TCR beta sequences were found from roughly 200 million T cells. When 398 donors were genotyped, about 80% of them were found to fall in the Caucasian-associated ancestry cluster. General study findings and limits: With later analysis, a missense DCLRE1C variant became linked to TCR beta V- and J-gene trimming.

Whereas donors were nominally healthy upon sampling, unrecorded immune exposures were probable. In this sample, this clone turned up a few times. Antigen specificity is unknown. The germline CDR1 and CDR2 sequences are SGHVS and FNYEAQ. The CDR3 runs 15 residues. Trimming cost V 5 bases and J 0 bases; bases outside gene matches: 6. PCR primers comprised 60 Vbeta and 13 Jbeta primers. Repertoires were generated with immunoSEQ multiplex PCR, while TCRdb's copy carries only in-frame clones and drops some. The sample yields about 140,000 clones, about 80% seen once. The sequence came from a man between 25 and 39 years old in good health and CMV-seropositive. The rearrangement links TRBV7-6 to TRBJ2-7, with 8 bases that match TRBD2. Sequenced input: PBMCs. The CDR3 loop reads CASSPRGGLSYEQYF. DNA for the CDR3: TGTGCCAGCAGCCCTCGGGGGGGCCTCTCCTACGAGCAGTACTTC.